These 28 T cell receptor beta chains were all obtained from the same sample, sequenced in a study of glioma-infiltrating T cells. The iRepertoire nested amplicon-rescue multiplex PCR amplified TCR alpha and beta CDR3s from RNA. TCRdb re-called the multiplex PCR reads through MiXCR, storing one row per CDR3 protein. In the table there are a few hundred thousand distinct CDR3 sequences, about two fifths of which are singletons. The sequenced material came from glioma tissue, nonneoplastic brain tissue, or PBMCs (not recorded which). These receptors were taken from a human donor with low-grade glioma or glioblastoma, undergoing nonglioma brain surgery, or in good health (not recorded which).

The chain is built from TRBV4-1 and TRBJ2-7; weak D call: TRBD1 (6 bases). Germline-derived CDR1 and CDR2 are MGHRA and YSYEKL. Trimming removed 4 bases at V and 1 base at J, with 20 bases between. The CDR3 spans 17 residues. The DNA of the CDR3 is TGCGCCAGCAGCCTCACAACCAGACAGGACAAATCCTACGAGCAGTACTTC. It codes for CASSLTTRQDKSYEQYF.

This clonotype was seen only a few times. In DNA form, the CDR3 reads TGTGCCAGCAGCCAAGTCGTCCCACTAGCGGGGGGTGCTAGCACAGATACGCAGTATTTT. Residues: CASSQVVPLAGGASTDTQYF. The chain carries TRBV4-2 and TRBJ2-3, with 12 bases matching TRBD2. CDR3 length equals 20 residues. With 1 base clipped from V and 0 bases from J, the junction kept 11 bases outside the gene matches. Looked up from germline, CDR1 is LGHNA and CDR2 is YNFKEQ.

This clonotype was seen more than once but under ten times. The V and J genes are TRBV7-9 and TRBJ2-7; D is tentatively TRBD1 or TRBD2 (6 bases each). Between the trimmed V and J ends, which lost 2 bases and 3 bases, there was a span of 11 bases. The V gene's germline CDR1 is SEHNR and CDR2 FQNEAQ (reference sequence). This CDR3 has 14 amino acids. CDR3 nucleotides: TGTGCCAGCAGCTTACAGGGGAGGAACTACGAGCAGTACTTC. Its protein is CASSLQGRNYEQYF.

This chain uses TRBV6-1 with TRBJ2-1, with 7 bases fitting TRBD2. From germline, CDR1 is MNHNS and CDR2 SASEGT. The CDR3 is 16 amino acids. Losses at the gene ends were 7 bases for V and 0 bases for J; bases not matched to a gene: 9. The CDR3 spells CASIPAGAYSYNEQFF. CDR3 bases: TGTGCCAGCATCCCGGCGGGAGCTTACTCCTACAATGAGCAGTTCTTC.

On this clonotype: A much larger clone sits a single nucleotide away, making a read error possible. This rearrangement joins TRBV25-1 to TRBJ2-3; no definite D call. The germline V and J ends were trimmed by 0 bases and 4 bases, with 11 bases remaining between them. The CDR3 sequence is 15 residues long. Looked up from germline, CDR1 is MGHDK and CDR2 is SYGVNS. The CDR3 region is CASSEYAKAPDTQYF. CDR3 DNA: TGTGCCAGCAGTGAATATGCTAAAGCCCCAGATACGCAGTATTTT.

A word on this clonotype: A much larger clone differs by one base, so this may be a read error. The CDR3 carries no conserved terminal phenylalanine or tryptophan, so it likely arises from a read error. V gene TRBV6-5 combines with J gene TRBJ1-2, with 9 bases that match TRBD1. V lost 5 bases, J lost 2 bases, and 9 bases stayed unmatched. This CDR3 comprises 16 residues. The germline V gene encodes CDR1 MNHEY and CDR2 SVGAGI. CDR3 in amino acids: CASSETGTGYNYGYTS. The DNA of the CDR3 is TGTGCCAGCAGTGAGACCGGGACAGGGTACAACTATGGCTACACCTCC.

This clonotype has a handful of counts. The chain uses TRBV6-1 and TRBJ2-3, with 9 bases aligning to TRBD2. V lost 8 bases to trimming and J lost 4 bases; unmatched junction nucleotides: 19. The germline V gene encodes CDR1 MNHNS and CDR2 SASEGT. The CDR3 is made up of 18 amino acids. The DNA of the CDR3 is TGTGCCAGCCACGAGGGACTGGCGGGAGGGCCGTACGCAGATACGCAGTATTTT. Translating gives CASHEGLAGGPYADTQYF.

The chain recombines TRBV27 with TRBJ2-3; D ambiguous. This CDR3 spans 15 amino acids. Trimming shortened V by 5 bases and J by 4 bases, and 16 bases separated the two germline ends. Germline loops: CDR1 MNHEY, CDR2 SMNVEV (reference sequence). The CDR3, as DNA: TGTGCCAGCAGTGAACGTGCCGGGCGCGCAGATACGCAGTATTTT. As protein: CASSERAGRADTQYF.

The count of this clonotype is one. This clone may be a read error of a much larger clone one base away. This chain links TRBV6-1 with TRBJ2-7, with a weak D call TRBD1 (5 bases). The length of the CDR3 is 13 residues. Trimming removed 8 bases at V and 6 bases at J, with 17 bases between. Germline assignment: CDR1 MNHNS and CDR2 SASEGT. The CDR3 loop reads CASGVSRALEQYF. The CDR3 nucleotides are TGTGCCAGCGGTGTCAGCAGGGCTCTCGAGCAGTACTTC.

This chain joins TRBV11-2 and TRBJ1-4; TRBD1 aligns across 10 bases. V gave up 2 bases and J gave up 5 bases; unmatched junction bases: 5. The V gene's germline CDR1 is SGHAT and CDR2 FQNNGV. CDR3 size: 16 residues. The DNA of the CDR3 is TGTGCCAGCAGCTTAATTAAGGGACAGGGGAATGAAAAACTGTTTTTT. Its translation is CASSLIKGQGNEKLFF.

This clonotype was detected only a few times. The V and J genes are TRBV2 and TRBJ1-1, with unresolved D. Trimming shortened V by 6 bases and J by 6 bases, and 11 bases separated the two germline ends. This CDR3 has 12 residues. Germline CDR1 SNHLY, CDR2 FYNNEI. The CDR3 nucleotides read TGTGCCAGCAGCCAAGGGATCCCTGAAGCTTTCTTT. Protein product: CASSQGIPEAFF. Using reference TRBV2 and TRBJ1-1 for the parts outside the CDR3, the full variable domain is EPEVTQTPSHQVTQMGQEVILRCVPISNHLYFYWYRQILGQKVEFLVSFYNNEISEKSEIFDDQFSVERPDGSNFTLKIRSTKLEDSAMYFCASSQGIPEAFFGQGTRLTVV.

The rearrangement links TRBV7-9 to TRBJ2-5; 8 positions agree with TRBD1. Germline CDR1 is SEHNR and CDR2 is FQNEAQ (reference sequence). Losses at the gene ends were 5 bases for V and 1 base for J; bases not matched to a gene: 3. CDR3 size: 14 residues. This chain's CDR3 is CASSHRGTQETQYF. CDR3 DNA sequence: TGTGCCAGCAGCCACAGGGGGACCCAAGAGACCCAGTACTTC.

This clonotype was recorded only once. The CDR3 DNA reads as TGTGCCAGCAGCCACAGAGAGGGGCGGGGGAGCTCCTACGAGCAGTACTTC. This gives the protein CASSHREGRGSSYEQYF. This chain connects TRBV6-1 to TRBJ2-7; 7 positions agree with TRBD2. Germline V gene lookup returns CDR1 MNHNS and CDR2 SASEGT. Trimming at V came to 6 bases and at J to 0 bases, leaving 14 bases not matched to a gene. The CDR3 totals 17 residues.

The rearrangement joins TRBV12-3 or TRBV12-4 to TRBJ1-5; D perhaps matches TRBD1 (6 bases). The germline V and J ends were trimmed by 5 bases and 0 bases, with 11 bases remaining between them. The CDR3 sequence is 15 residues long. Written as DNA, the CDR3 is TGTGCCAGCAGTGCCAGAGGGGGTAGCAATCAGCCCCAGCATTTT. Protein product: CASSARGGSNQPQHF.

This clonotype has a count of ten or more. The CDR3 nucleotides read TGCAGTGCTTCCGGGACTAGCGAAATTAATGAGCAGTTCTTC. This gives the protein CSASGTSEINEQFF. The V and J genes are TRBV20-1 and TRBJ2-1; 10 bases match TRBD2. This CDR3 contains 14 residues. The V segment lost 5 bases and the J segment 7 bases; nucleotides outside the gene matches: 8. The germline gives CDR1 DFQATT, CDR2 SNEGSKA (reference sequence).

This clonotype was seen only a few times. The chain links TRBV20-1 to TRBJ2-3; 10 bases agree with TRBD2. Germline V gene lookup returns CDR1 DFQATT and CDR2 SNEGSKA (reference sequence). The CDR3 length is 16 residues. With 1 base clipped from V and 4 bases from J, the junction kept 8 bases outside the gene matches. The DNA for the CDR3 is TGCAGTGCTAGAGGGAAAAGCGGGAGGGGAGCAGATACGCAGTATTTT. Encoded protein: CSARGKSGRGADTQYF.

This clonotype is a singleton in its sample. The gene calls are TRBV7-2 and TRBJ2-1, with TRBD2 matching over 8 bases. Germline V CDR1 and CDR2: SGHTA, FQGNSA. This CDR3 spans 17 amino acids. V lost 1 base and J lost 0; bases outside the gene matches: 5. CDR3 region: CASSLGWSGSSYNEQFF. The CDR3 coding sequence is TGTGCCAGCAGCTTAGGGTGGAGCGGGAGCTCCTACAATGAGCAGTTCTTC.

The chain links TRBV7-8 to TRBJ2-7; D not resolved. Trimming took off 5 bases at V and 2 bases at J, with 10 bases between the two ends. CDR3 length equals 13 residues. The germline CDR1 and CDR2 sequences are SGHVS and FQNEAQ. The CDR3 protein is CASSTDAAYEQYF. CDR3 coding DNA: TGTGCCAGCAGCACGGACGCGGCCTACGAGCAGTACTTC.

This clonotype was counted at least ten times. CDR3 amino acids: CATSRGQGTPHEQYF. Here the CDR3 DNA reads TGTGCCACCAGCAGGGGACAGGGGACTCCCCACGAGCAGTACTTC. The chain couples TRBV15 to TRBJ2-7; 10 bases agree with TRBD1. Germline V CDR1 and CDR2: LNHNV, YYDKDF (reference sequence). The CDR3 runs 15 residues. The ends lost 3 bases at V and 5 bases at J; junction bases unmatched: 7.

This rearrangement joins TRBV6-5 to TRBJ2-1; 9 nucleotides match TRBD2. The CDR3 length is 17 residues. CDR1 and CDR2 (germline): MNHEY, SVGAGI. V shed 0 bases and J 10 bases; nucleotides not matched to a gene: 13. The chain's CDR3 is CASSYSAGGPPVSEQFF. The CDR3 nucleotides read TGTGCCAGCAGTTACTCAGCGGGAGGACCGCCGGTGAGCGAGCAGTTCTTC.

This clonotype was counted at least ten times. The CDR3 nucleotides read TGTGCCAGCAGTTTTTGGGGGCCAGGACAGCCCCAGCATTTT. This codes for CASSFWGPGQPQHF. This chain links TRBV28 with TRBJ1-5; a possible D gene is TRBD1 (6 bases). Germline loops: CDR1 MDHEN, CDR2 SYDVKM. This CDR3 spans 14 amino acids. V was clipped by 3 bases and J by 7 bases, with 13 bases between them.

The chain has TRBV20-1 and TRBJ1-6, with unresolved D. Trimming removed 1 base from V and 9 bases from J, with 10 bases in between. Germline V gene data show CDR1 as DFQATT and CDR2 as SNEGSKA (reference sequence). This CDR3 has 13 amino acids. The CDR3 sequence: CSARADGFSPLHF. The CDR3 nucleotides are TGCAGTGCTAGAGCTGATGGGTTTTCACCCCTCCACTTT.

The chain recombines TRBV4-1 with TRBJ2-1; 7 bases are a match to TRBD2. This CDR3 region has 17 residues. Looked up from germline, CDR1 is MGHRA and CDR2 is YSYEKL. Germline trimming cut 0 bases from V and 6 bases from J; bases unmatched to any gene: 11. The CDR3 protein is CASSQDRELAEFNEQFF. The CDR3 bases are TGCGCCAGCAGCCAAGATCGGGAGCTAGCGGAGTTCAATGAGCAGTTCTTC.

This chain links TRBV7-2 with TRBJ2-1; 9 bases fit TRBD2. With 4 bases clipped from V and 0 bases from J, the junction kept 1 base outside the gene matches. This CDR3 spans 15 amino acids. The germline V gene has CDR1 SGHTA and CDR2 FQGNSA. The CDR3: CASSSTSGSYNEQFF. In DNA form, the CDR3 reads TGTGCCAGCAGCTCGACTAGCGGCTCCTACAATGAGCAGTTCTTC.

This clonotype was observed a handful of times. The J gene is TRBJ2-5, the V gene TRBV29-1; no firm D call. CDR1 is SQVTM, CDR2 ANQGSEA, per germline. CDR3 length: 13 amino acids. The germline V and J ends were trimmed by 1 base and 5 bases, with 11 bases remaining between them. The CDR3 reads CSVEAPGLETQYF. CDR3 bases: TGCAGCGTTGAAGCTCCAGGTTTGGAGACCCAGTACTTC. The entire variable domain, with the rest obtained from reference TRBV29-1 and TRBJ2-5, is as follows: SAVISQKPSRDICQRGTSLTIQCQVDSQVTMMFWYRQQPGQSLTLIATANQGSEATYESGFVIDKFPISRPNLTFSTLTVSNMSPEDSSIYLCSVEAPGLETQYFGPGTRLLVL.

The chain joins TRBV19 to TRBJ1-1; D may be TRBD1 (5 bases). The germline V and J ends were trimmed by 2 bases and 4 bases, with 20 bases remaining between them. The germline V gene has CDR1 LNHDA and CDR2 SQIVND (reference sequence). The CDR3 totals 17 residues. The CDR3 here is CASSIMVGPIRSTEAFF. The CDR3 DNA is TGTGCCAGTAGTATAATGGTGGGACCCATTCGTAGCACTGAAGCTTTCTTT.

To note about this clonotype: This may come from a read error, since a much larger clone is one base off. The chain links TRBV20-1 to TRBJ2-3, with D unresolved. The CDR3 consists of 14 residues. Trimming stripped 2 bases from V and 3 bases from J, with 12 bases between. Germline V gene lookup returns CDR1 DFQATT and CDR2 SNEGSKA (reference sequence). Here the CDR3 reads CSARFDRRTDTQYF. CDR3 DNA sequence: TGCAGTGCTAGATTCGACCGGCGGACAGATACGCAGTATTTT.

The chain employs TRBV27 and TRBJ2-2; 9 nucleotides align to TRBD2. V lost 1 base, J lost 4 bases, and 19 bases stayed unmatched. This CDR3 region has 21 residues. Germline V lookup: CDR1 MNHEY, CDR2 SMNVEV (reference sequence). The CDR3 loop reads CASSLWFNPSSGISLTGELFF. In DNA, the CDR3 is TGTGCCAGCAGTTTATGGTTTAATCCCTCTAGCGGGATTTCTCTCACCGGGGAGCTGTTTTTT.